The rows below give T cell receptor beta chains drawn from one sample of a study of blood T cell repertoires in COVID-19. The table came from immunoSEQ multiplex PCR; TCRdb's copy has only in-frame clones and leaves some out. The table shows about 210,000 clones, with 80% to 90% occurring only once. Sequenced sample: peripheral blood. These TCRs come from a man aged 45-65 years with active or convalescent COVID-19. Both conserved end residues are part of each CDR3. The D gene is left open where the match is weak. Clone size is not always given. Where it is, it says once, few, many or a class for expanded clones.

TRBJ2-1	TRBV6-2/TRBV6-3	.	TRBD2	CASSEAGGPFGEQFF	TGTGCCAGCAGTGAGGCGGGGGGGCCGTTTGGTGAGCAGTTCTTC
TRBJ1-5	TRBV6-2/TRBV6-3	.	TRBD1	CASSRGQGAQNQPQHF	TGTGCCAGCAGTCGGGGACAGGGGGCGCAGAATCAGCCCCAGCATTTT
TRBJ2-7	TRBV19	.	.	CASSPPTDSYEQYF	TGTGCCAGTAGTCCCCCGACAGACTCCTACGAGCAGTACTTC
TRBJ1-5	TRBV5-6	.	TRBD1	CASSLAQGSNQPQHF	TGTGCCAGCAGCTTGGCACAGGGGAGCAATCAGCCCCAGCATTTT
TRBJ1-2	TRBV28	.	TRBD1	CASRTSGGANYGYTF	TGTGCCAGCAGAACCTCAGGGGGAGCTAACTATGGCTACACCTTC
TRBJ1-4	TRBV5-1	.	.	CASSLGHSNEKLFF	TGCGCCAGCAGCTTGGGACACTCTAATGAAAAACTGTTTTTT
TRBJ2-5	TRBV11-2	.	TRBD2	CASSDGLAETQYF	TGTGCCAGCAGCGACGGACTAGCGGAGACCCAGTACTTC
TRBJ1-3	TRBV7-2	.	.	CASSLGGSGNTIYF	TGTGCCAGCAGCCTTGGGGGGTCCGGAAACACCATATATTTT
TRBJ1-5	TRBV19	.	.	CASRTGPANQPQHF	TGTGCCAGTAGAACAGGTCCTGCAAATCAGCCCCAGCATTTT
TRBJ1-1	TRBV28	.	.	CASSLGDSFLGTEAFF	TGTGCCAGCAGTTTAGGAGACAGCTTCCTAGGGACTGAAGCTTTCTTT
TRBJ2-7	TRBV19	once	.	CASSVGMAEYEQYF	TGTGCCAGTAGTGTCGGTATGGCGGAATACGAGCAGTACTTC
TRBJ2-3	TRBV7-6	.	TRBD2	CASSPSFGGGITDTQYF	TGTGCCAGCAGCCCCAGCTTTGGCGGGGGGATCACAGATACGCAGTATTTT
TRBJ2-2	TRBV6-6	.	.	CASSRRQPGATNTGELFF	TGTGCCAGCAGTCGACGGCAGCCGGGAGCGACGAACACCGGGGAGCTGTTTTTT
TRBJ2-7	TRBV6-5	.	.	CATGLYEQYF	TGTGCCACAGGACTTTACGAGCAGTACTTC
TRBJ2-3	TRBV28	.	TRBD2	CASSFVGGRDTDTQYF	TGTGCCAGCAGTTTCGTCGGCGGGAGGGATACAGATACGCAGTATTTT
TRBJ2-7	TRBV9	.	TRBD2	CASSSSGRADEQYF	TGTGCCAGCAGCTCAAGCGGGAGGGCCGACGAGCAGTACTTC
TRBJ1-6	TRBV6-6	.	TRBD1	CASSYPGGQNNSPLHF	TGTGCCAGCAGTTACCCAGGGGGACAGAATAATTCACCCCTCCACTTT
TRBJ2-1	TRBV28	.	TRBD1	CASRSGQRSYNEQFF	TGTGCCAGCAGATCGGGACAGCGCTCTTACAATGAGCAGTTCTTC
TRBJ1-4	TRBV6-6	.	.	CASTAALTNEKLFF	TGTGCCAGCACCGCGGCCCTAACTAATGAAAAACTGTTTTTT
TRBJ2-7	TRBV28	.	.	CASSLDSFSYEQYF	TGTGCCAGCAGTTTGGACAGCTTTTCCTACGAGCAGTACTTC
TRBJ2-6	TRBV4-1	.	TRBD1	CASSQGAGTGTSGANVLTF	TGCGCCAGCAGCCAAGGGGCCGGGACAGGGACCTCTGGGGCCAACGTCCTGACTTTC
TRBJ1-1	TRBV12-5	.	.	CASGLDTPREAFF	TGTGCTAGTGGTTTGGACACGCCACGTGAAGCTTTCTTT
TRBJ1-2	TRBV20-1	.	.	CSVDTNYGYTF	TGCAGTGTCGACACTAACTATGGCTACACCTTC
TRBJ2-4	TRBV28	.	.	CASITSGAKNIQCF	TGTGCCAGCATCACTTCGGGAGCCAAAAACATTCAGTGCTTC
TRBJ2-7	TRBV6-6	.	.	CASRQGYYEQYF	TGTGCCAGCAGACAGGGATACTACGAGCAGTACTTC
TRBJ1-1	TRBV7-2	.	TRBD1	CASKEGDRLNTEAFF	TGTGCCAGCAAGGAAGGGGACAGACTGAACACTGAAGCTTTCTTT
TRBJ1-4	TRBV4-2	.	.	CASSQDPGGGGNEKLFF	TGTGCCAGCAGCCAAGACCCCGGCGGGGGGGGGAATGAAAAACTGTTTTTT
TRBJ1-3	TRBV20-1	.	.	CSASGRTSSGNTIYF	TGCAGTGCTAGTGGCAGGACAAGCTCTGGAAACACCATATATTTT
TRBJ2-4	TRBV6-2/TRBV6-3	.	.	CASSYSGGAGAKNIQYF	TGTGCCAGCAGTTACTCAGGGGGGGCCGGTGCCAAAAACATTCAGTACTTC
TRBJ2-7	TRBV7-2	.	.	CASSLGGMYEQYF	TGTGCCAGCAGCTTAGGCGGGATGTACGAGCAGTACTTC
TRBJ1-2	TRBV4-1	.	.	CASSQGDVRGNYGYTF	TGCGCCAGCAGCCAAGGTGATGTAAGGGGGAACTATGGCTACACCTTC
TRBJ1-1	TRBV5-1	.	TRBD1	CASSHPTGGEAFF	TGCGCCAGCAGCCATCCGACAGGGGGTGAAGCTTTCTTT
TRBJ1-3	TRBV7-2	.	.	CASSLATGSGNTIYF	TGTGCCAGCAGCTTAGCGACCGGGAGTGGAAACACCATATATTTT
TRBJ1-6	TRBV7-2	.	.	CASSFGIPLTNNSPLHF	TGTGCCAGCAGCTTCGGGATCCCACTGACAAATAATTCACCCCTCCACTTT
TRBJ2-7	TRBV6-5	.	TRBD2	CASTTGLAGVYEQYF	TGTGCCAGCACTACTGGACTAGCGGGAGTGTACGAGCAGTACTTC
TRBJ2-5	TRBV12-3/TRBV12-4	.	.	CASRRSQETQYF	TGTGCCAGCAGGAGAAGCCAAGAGACCCAGTACTTC
TRBJ2-5	TRBV29-1	once	TRBD1	CSVSTGAQETQYF	TGCAGCGTGTCGACAGGGGCTCAAGAGACCCAGTACTTC
TRBJ1-3	TRBV19	few	TRBD1	CASSIDAQGAFSGNTIYF	TGTGCCAGTAGTATAGATGCCCAGGGGGCCTTCTCTGGAAACACCATATATTTT
TRBJ2-1	TRBV5-4	.	TRBD1	CASRGGTGSDNEQFF	TGTGCCAGCAGGGGAGGGACAGGGAGCGACAATGAGCAGTTCTTC
TRBJ1-6	TRBV2	.	.	CASSTFAQGDSPLHF	TGTGCCAGCAGCACCTTTGCCCAAGGGGATTCACCCCTCCACTTT
TRBJ2-7	TRBV10-1	.	TRBD2	CASSEGTSGAYEQYF	TGCGCCAGCAGTGAGGGGACTAGCGGGGCCTACGAGCAGTACTTC
TRBJ1-5	TRBV7-8	.	.	CASSFRLRPNQPQHF	TGTGCCAGCAGCTTTCGGTTACGTCCTAATCAGCCCCAGCATTTT
TRBJ2-1	TRBV9	.	TRBD2	CASSAGLAGNNEQFF	TGTGCCAGCAGCGCCGGACTAGCGGGGAATAATGAGCAGTTCTTC
TRBJ1-1	TRBV30	once	.	CAWSVQLNTEAFF	TGTGCCTGGAGTGTACAGCTGAACACTGAAGCTTTCTTT
TRBJ1-4	TRBV28	.	TRBD1	CASSLPGQGREKLFF	TGTGCCAGCAGTTTACCCGGACAGGGGAGGGAAAAACTGTTTTTT
TRBJ2-5	TRBV3-1/TRBV3-2	.	.	CASSPRAGAGSQYF	TGTGCCAGCAGCCCCCGGGCGGGGGCGGGGTCCCAGTACTTC
TRBJ2-1	TRBV6-6	few	.	CASSYSRVYNEQFF	TGTGCCAGCAGTTACTCGAGGGTCTACAATGAGCAGTTCTTC